This T cell receptor beta chain emerged from a study of control samples from healthy donors and cancer patients. The ends lost 4 bases at V and 4 bases at J; junction bases unmatched: 7. CDR3 size: 14 residues. From germline, CDR1 is SGHKS and CDR2 YYEKEE (reference sequence). Produced via immunoSEQ multiplex PCR; TCRdb's table is partial and in-frame only. In the table there are approximately 72,000 clones, 70% to 90% of which are singletons. This chain connects TRBV5-5 to TRBJ1-1; 7 bases line up with TRBD1. This TCR came from a middle-aged man in good health. The sequencing input was blood. The CDR3 DNA is TGTGCCAGCAGCGGCCAGGGGGGTGGCACTGAAGCTTTCTTT. This sequence encodes CASSGQGGGTEAFF.